The T cell receptor beta chain under discussion was sequenced for a study of beta chain features in type 1 diabetes. Findings of the study overall: Patients with Type 1 diabetes showed moderately but significantly shorter TCRB CDR3s in all four CD4+ subsets.

There are a few counts of this clone. What it binds is not known. Sorting gave populations that all exceeded 95% purity. Since all of the isolated RNA was reverse transcribed, expressed TCRB transcripts were what got sequenced. The data were produced by immunoSEQ multiplex PCR, yet TCRdb's version contains in-frame clones alone and is incomplete. The sample lists 250,000 to 300,000 clones, around 24% seen once, with over 0.01% in the top ten. Germline V gene lookup returns CDR1 LGHNA and CDR2 YNFKEQ. The V gene lost 1 base and the J gene lost 6 bases, with 16 bases spanning the gap. The CDR3 sequence is 16 residues long.

The sequence came from a woman aged 25 to 39 with type 1 diabetes. The sample was naive CD4+ T cells from blood. This rearrangement joins TRBV4-2 to TRBJ2-1, with D possibly being TRBD2 (5 bases). The CDR3 sequence is CASSQAPARASNEQFF. For the CDR3, the DNA is TGTGCCAGCAGCCAAGCCCCCGCGAGGGCCAGCAATGAGCAGTTCTTC.